The 29 T cell receptor beta chains listed next were all sequenced from one sample in a study of cytomegalovirus exposure and HLA in healthy donors. The PCR used 60 Vbeta and 13 Jbeta primers. Clones were read by immunoSEQ multiplex PCR, and TCRdb kept only the in-frame ones, dropping some. The sample consists of 58,000 or so clones, roughly 80% of them appearing once. Input material: PBMCs. These receptors originate from a woman aged 40 to 50 in good health and CMV-seropositive.

This sequence joins TRBV13 and TRBJ2-7; D might be TRBD1 (6 bases). Trimming removed 0 bases at V and 7 bases at J, with 16 bases between. The CDR3 consists of 15 residues. Germline loops: CDR1 PRHDT, CDR2 FYEKMQ (reference sequence). The CDR3 reads CASSLGIRDNGEQYF. CDR3 sequence (DNA): TGTGCCAGCAGCTTAGGGATCCGGGACAACGGGGAGCAGTACTTC.

The gene calls are TRBV18 and TRBJ1-4; unclear D gene. V shed 5 bases and J shed 4 bases, with 8 bases lying between them. Germline CDR1 and CDR2: KGHSH and LQKENI. This CDR3 has 13 amino acids. The CDR3 bases are TGTGCCAGCTCAAAGGGAGTTAATGAAAAACTGTTTTTT. Its translation is CASSKGVNEKLFF. Full variable domain (remainder filled in from reference TRBV18 and TRBJ1-4): NAGVMQNPRHLVRRRGQEARLRCSPMKGHSHVYWYRQLPEEGLKFMVYLQKENIIDESGMPKERFSAEFPKEGPSILRIQQVVRGDSAAYFCASSKGVNEKLFFGSGTQLSVL.

This chain connects TRBV7-8 to TRBJ2-2; D uncertain. Germline-derived CDR1 and CDR2 are SGHVS and FQNEAQ. This CDR3 has 12 residues. V gave up 5 bases and J gave up 6 bases, with 7 bases separating them. Here the CDR3 reads CASSPQAGELFF. The CDR3 DNA reads as TGTGCCAGCAGCCCTCAGGCCGGGGAGCTGTTTTTT. The full variable domain, completed using reference TRBV7-8 and TRBJ2-2, is GAGVSQSPRYKVAKRGQDVALRCDPISGHVSLFWYQQALGQGPEFLTYFQNEAQLDKSGLPSDRFFAERPEGSVSTLKIQRTQQEDSAVYLCASSPQAGELFFGEGSRLTVL.

This rearrangement joins TRBV6-1 to TRBJ2-1; D is perhaps TRBD2 (5 bases). Germline V gene sequence: CDR1 MNHNS, CDR2 SASEGT. The CDR3 loop spans 12 amino acids. The V and J ends lost 9 bases and 12 bases respectively, with 18 bases between them. This chain's CDR3 is CASFTAGSGQFF. DNA for the CDR3: TGTGCCAGTTTTACAGCTGGGAGCGGGCAGTTCTTC.

The chain joins TRBV18 to TRBJ1-1; D is possibly TRBD1 (6 bases). Trimming shortened V by 2 bases and J by 8 bases, and 15 bases separated the two germline ends. The CDR3 has 14 residues. The germline V gene has CDR1 KGHSH and CDR2 LQKENI. The DNA of the CDR3 is TGTGCCAGCTCACCATCTTACCGGGACAACGAAGCTTTCTTT. This sequence encodes CASSPSYRDNEAFF.

The CDR3 sequence: CASSPRVSSYEQYF. The CDR3 region has the DNA TGTGCCAGCTCACCGCGAGTGTCGTCCTACGAGCAGTACTTC. The V gene is TRBV18, the J gene TRBJ2-7; D gene uncertain. CDR1 and CDR2 from the germline V gene are KGHSH and LQKENI. Trimming removed 3 bases from V and 1 base from J, with 10 bases in between. This CDR3 has 14 amino acids.

This chain links TRBV7-8 with TRBJ2-3, with D tentatively TRBD2 (5 bases). The CDR3 totals 14 residues. Deletions cut 4 bases from V and 5 bases from J, with 13 bases between. CDR1 and CDR2 (germline): SGHVS, FQNEAQ. The DNA for the CDR3 is TGTGCCAGCAGCTCGCCCTCCGGAGGAGATACGCAGTATTTT. Protein sequence: CASSSPSGGDTQYF.

The V call is TRBV11-2, the J call TRBJ2-1; 13 bases agree with TRBD2. The CDR3 length is 18 residues. In germline, CDR1 is SGHAT, CDR2 FQNNGV. V shed 8 bases, J shed 0 bases, and the junction held 10 bases outside the gene matches. The CDR3 loop reads CASGSTSGGWSSYNEQFF. The CDR3 DNA is TGTGCCAGCGGGTCGACTAGCGGGGGGTGGAGCTCCTACAATGAGCAGTTCTTC.

Comments on this clone: The junction differs from germline at one of its ends, possibly a read error. The chain employs TRBV6-1 and TRBJ2-2; D perhaps matches TRBD1 (6 bases). The V gene's germline CDR1 is MNHNS and CDR2 SASEGT. This CDR3 has 15 residues. CDR3 sequence reads: CASSKADSNTGELFF. CDR3 nucleotide sequence: TGTGCCAGCAGTAAAGCGGACAGTAACACCGGGGAGCTGTTTTTT.

The rearrangement joins TRBV7-9 to TRBJ2-3, with 11 positions matching TRBD2. Germline-derived CDR1 and CDR2 are SEHNR and FQNEAQ (reference sequence). V was clipped by 5 bases and J by 4 bases; unmatched bases: 11. The CDR3 runs to 17 residues. In DNA form, the CDR3 reads TGTGCCAGCAGCCCCCCCATTAGCGGGGGGGCTTCAGATACGCAGTATTTT. It encodes CASSPPISGGASDTQYF.

This chain links TRBV11-3 with TRBJ1-1, with D maybe TRBD1 (5 bases). The germline CDR1 and CDR2 sequences are SGHNT and YENEEA. V lost 5 bases to trimming and J lost 2 bases, with 15 bases between them. The CDR3 extends over 15 amino acids. The CDR3 nucleotides read TGTGCCAGCAGCCCGAAAACAGGAGATAACACTGAAGCTTTCTTT. It specifies CASSPKTGDNTEAFF.

This chain connects TRBV5-8 to TRBJ2-1; weak D call: TRBD1 (5 bases). Germline V gene lookup returns CDR1 SGHTS and CDR2 YDEGEE. The length of the CDR3 is 14 residues. V lost 4 bases and J lost 4, with 12 bases in between. The CDR3 sequence is CASSPLTDYNEQFF. The DNA for the CDR3 is TGTGCCAGCAGCCCTCTGACAGATTACAATGAGCAGTTCTTC. Full variable domain (remainder filled in from reference TRBV5-8 and TRBJ2-1): EAGVTQSPTHLIKTRGQQATLRCSPISGHTSVYWYQQALGLGLQFLLWYDEGEERNRGNFPPRFSGRQFPNYSSELNVNALELEDSALYLCASSPLTDYNEQFFGPGTRLTVL.

The chain has TRBV30 and TRBJ2-1, with TRBD2 identical over 8 bases. Germline V gives CDR1 GTSNPN, CDR2 SVGIG (reference sequence). This CDR3 spans 12 amino acids. V shed 0 bases, J shed 10 bases, and the junction held 2 bases outside the gene matches. The CDR3 protein is CAWSVRGGEQFF. Here the CDR3 DNA reads TGTGCCTGGAGTGTACGGGGGGGCGAGCAGTTCTTC.

This chain links TRBV27 with TRBJ1-5, with TRBD1 matching 9 bases. This CDR3 has 14 residues. The germline V gene has CDR1 MNHEY and CDR2 SMNVEV (reference sequence). V dropped 3 bases and J dropped 4; count of bases not matched to a gene: 1. For the CDR3, the DNA is TGTGCCAGCAGTTTGGGGACAGGGAATCAGCCCCAGCATTTT. This gives the protein CASSLGTGNQPQHF.

The V and J genes are TRBV4-1 and TRBJ1-1; D call uncertain. V lost 0 bases and J lost 3, with 5 bases in between. Germline lookup yields CDR1 MGHRA and CDR2 YSYEKL. The CDR3 length is 13 residues. This CDR3 is CASSQDRDTEAFF. The DNA of the CDR3 is TGCGCCAGCAGCCAAGATAGAGACACTGAAGCTTTCTTT.

In its sample, this clone was seen a few times. This chain links TRBV6-6 with TRBJ1-5; TRBD1 matches at 9 bases. This CDR3 has 16 residues. V lost 3 bases and J lost 6; bases outside the gene matches: 9. In germline, CDR1 is MNHNY, CDR2 SVGAGI (reference sequence). Written as DNA, the CDR3 is TGTGCCAGCAGTTATTCCACAGGGGGCGCAGGTCAGCCCCAGCATTTT. Translated: CASSYSTGGAGQPQHF.

This clone was counted once. This CDR3 reads CSVGLIMNTEAFF. The CDR3 DNA reads TGCAGCGTGGGACTTATAATGAACACTGAAGCTTTCTTT. This chain joins TRBV29-1 and TRBJ1-1; tentatively, D is TRBD1 (5 bases). Trimming removed 6 bases from V and 0 bases from J, with 11 bases in between. CDR3 length: 13 amino acids. Germline CDR1 reads SQVTM; CDR2 reads ANQGSEA.

This clone was detected only a few times. An end of the junction does not agree with germline; a read error may underlie this. V and J are TRBV7-9 and TRBJ2-1, with a weak D call TRBD2 (6 bases). Germline CDR1 reads SEHNR; CDR2 reads FQNEAQ (reference sequence). The CDR3 is 15 amino acids. The CDR3 DNA reads TGTTCCAGCAGCCAAAGGGCGGGGATATACAATGAGCAGTTCTTC. Its protein is CSSSQRAGIYNEQFF.

The rearrangement links TRBV11-2 to TRBJ2-7, with TRBD2 as a possible D gene (5 bases). The CDR3 contains 14 residues. Between the trimmed V and J ends, which lost 5 bases and 6 bases, there was a span of 17 bases. Germline V gene lookup returns CDR1 SGHAT and CDR2 FQNNGV. The CDR3 loop is CASSPHGVVLEQYF. As DNA, the CDR3 is TGTGCCAGCAGCCCCCACGGGGTAGTGCTCGAGCAGTACTTC.

In this sample, this clone turned up a few times. V gene TRBV5-4 combines with J gene TRBJ1-3; tentative D call: TRBD1 (6 bases). The CDR3 runs 15 residues. CDR1 and CDR2 (germline): SGHNT, YYREEE (reference sequence). Trimming left V 1 base short and J 0 bases short, with 8 bases between. The CDR3 DNA follows: TGTGCCAGCAGCTTGACAGGGAACTCTGGAAACACCATATATTTT. Amino acid sequence: CASSLTGNSGNTIYF.

The chain recombines TRBV13 with TRBJ2-3, with 12 bases lining up with TRBD2. In germline, CDR1 is PRHDT, CDR2 FYEKMQ (reference sequence). The J segment lost 7 bases and the V segment lost 4 bases, leaving 6 bases of the junction unmatched. The CDR3 is 15 residues long. The CDR3 coding sequence is TGTGCCAGCAGCTCTAGCGGGGGGGCCGTGTATACGCAGTATTTT. Its protein is CASSSSGGAVYTQYF.

This clone was seen only once. The chain couples TRBV13 to TRBJ2-1; tentative D call: TRBD2 (5 bases). With 5 bases removed from V and 8 bases from J, the gap between germline ends came to 13 bases. The germline CDR1 and CDR2 sequences are PRHDT and FYEKMQ (reference sequence). The CDR3 consists of 13 residues. The CDR3 sequence: CASSPESGDEQFF. Written as DNA, the CDR3 is TGTGCCAGCAGCCCAGAATCCGGGGATGAGCAGTTCTTC.

The rearrangement links TRBV4-3 to TRBJ2-1; 10 bases line up with TRBD2. Trimming cost V 0 bases and J 7 bases; bases outside gene matches: 9. Germline V CDR1 and CDR2: LGHNA, YSLEER. The CDR3 runs 17 residues. As DNA, the CDR3 is TGCGCCAGCAGCCAAGATTTCCCCACTAGCGGGGTGAATGAGCAGTTCTTC. This gives the protein CASSQDFPTSGVNEQFF.

The sample holds a few counts of this clone. The chain uses TRBV11-2 and TRBJ2-1; D call uncertain. The CDR3 loop spans 13 amino acids. Germline-derived CDR1 and CDR2 are SGHAT and FQNNGV. V was pared by 10 bases and J by 7 bases, with 17 bases between. In DNA, the CDR3 is TGTGCCACAGGCAATAATCAAGGAAATGAGCAGTTCTTC. This encodes CATGNNQGNEQFF.

V usage is TRBV20-1 and J usage is TRBJ2-7; D not certain. Germline CDR1 DFQATT, CDR2 SNEGSKA (reference sequence). Trimming removed 2 bases from V and 3 bases from J, with 5 bases in between. The CDR3 is 11 amino acids. The CDR3 coding sequence is TGCAGTGCTAGACAGCGCTACGAGCAGTACTTC. Translated: CSARQRYEQYF.

The chain is built from TRBV29-1 and TRBJ2-1; unclear D gene. The CDR3 extends over 13 amino acids. Germline values: CDR1 SQVTM, CDR2 ANQGSEA. V was clipped by 7 bases and J by 0 bases, with 10 bases between them. CDR3 loop: CSDTESSYNEQFF. As DNA, the CDR3 is TGCAGCGACACAGAGAGCTCCTACAATGAGCAGTTCTTC.

This chain connects TRBV18 to TRBJ2-4, with 7 bases that match TRBD1. The V gene's germline CDR1 is KGHSH and CDR2 LQKENI. The CDR3 covers 15 residues. Unmatched junction bases numbered 7, after V lost 5 bases and J lost 3 bases. CDR3 sequence: CASSRNRDSKNIQYF. The CDR3 DNA follows: TGTGCCAGCTCAAGAAACCGGGACAGCAAAAACATTCAGTACTTC.

Points on this clone: One junction end disagrees with the germline gene, perhaps due to a read error. The rearrangement joins TRBV7-9 to TRBJ1-5, with TRBD1 as a possible D gene (5 bases). The CDR3 is 16 residues long. Germline V gene lookup returns CDR1 SEHNR and CDR2 FQNEAQ (reference sequence). CDR3 nucleotide sequence: TGTTCCAGCAGCTTATCTTTTTCAGGGAGGGATCAGCCCCAGCATTTT. It is translated as CSSSLSFSGRDQPQHF. Variable domain in full (rest from reference TRBV7-9 and TRBJ1-5): DTGVSQNPRHKITKRGQNVTFRCDPISEHNRLYWYRQTLGQGPEFLTYFQNEAQLEKSRLLSDRFSAERPKGSFSTLEIQRTEQGDSAMYLCSSSLSFSGRDQPQHFGDGTRLSIL.

The V and J genes are TRBV5-4 and TRBJ2-7; D perhaps matches TRBD2 (5 bases). The germline V gene has CDR1 SGHNT and CDR2 YYREEE (reference sequence). CDR3 length: 16 amino acids. The V and J ends lost 0 bases and 0 bases respectively, with 13 bases between them. This chain's CDR3 is CASSLDGGESSYEQYF. As DNA, the CDR3 is TGTGCCAGCAGCTTGGACGGAGGAGAAAGCTCCTACGAGCAGTACTTC.